The T cell receptor beta chain described here comes from a study of T-cell memory formation after mild COVID-19. The wider study: Largely donor-specific sequence clusters came from a couple of donors.

Trimming at V came to 5 bases and at J to 5 bases, leaving 3 bases not matched to a gene. The V gene's germline CDR1 is PRHDT and CDR2 FYEKMQ (reference sequence). The CDR3 is made up of 14 amino acids. TCRdb re-called the 5' RACE reads with MiXCR, one entry per CDR3 protein. The sample contains 150,000 to 200,000 distinct CDR3 sequences, 30% to 35% of which appear only once. This chain joins TRBV13 and TRBJ2-1; 10 bases line up with TRBD2. Sequencing was performed on PBMCs or a T cell subset sorted from them (not recorded which). The TCR sequence derives from an adult woman who had mild COVID-19 (a few samples of this study predate the infection). Cell type and time point are not known. CDR3 coding DNA: TGTGCCAGCAGCACGGGACTAGCGAACAATGAGCAGTTCTTC. Its translation is CASSTGLANNEQFF.